The clone carrying this TCR beta chain was observed a few times. What it binds is unknown. This sample was included in a study of identical twins. Study results and caveats: Clonotypes of the beta chain that were abundant in cord blood carried fewer insertions (memory repertoires showed none). Partly confounded zero-insertion analyses could result from invariant MAIT and iNKT cells.

The CDR3 loop spans 16 amino acids. Germline loops: CDR1 SQVTM, CDR2 ANQGSEA. V lost 5 bases and J 4 bases, leaving 23 bases between the germline ends. Template switching created a universal primer site, and the cDNA included unique molecular identifiers. TCRdb ran MiXCR on the 5' RACE reads and lists one entry per CDR3 protein. The top ten clones hold 0.44% of a sample with around 550,000 distinct CDR3 sequences, over 12% of them seen once. The data were also submitted as part of a second study, on yellow fever vaccine responses in identical twins.

The sequence was collected from a woman between 18 and 30 years old in good health. The chain couples TRBV29-1 to TRBJ1-1; D is uncertain. Sequenced: CD4+ T cells sorted from blood. The CDR3 is CSVFNPLTDQLTEAFF. CDR3 in DNA: TGCAGCGTTTTTAACCCCCTTACGGACCAACTCACTGAAGCTTTCTTT.